The present T cell receptor (beta chain) was sequenced within a study of shared clonotypes between healthy human individuals. Sequencing used immunoSEQ multiplex PCR; TCRdb keeps in-frame clones, though not all of them. In the table there are roughly 450,000 clones, 79% of which are singletons. This CDR3 is 16 amino acids long. CDR1 is MDHEN and CDR2 is SYDVKM in the germline V gene. The V end was cut by 4 bases, the J end by 0 bases, with 13 bases between. This receptor was obtained from a middle-aged woman in good health. Some clones in this sample may be carry-over from other donors' samples. Source material: PBMCs. The chain is built from TRBV28 and TRBJ2-1; D not certain. CDR3 nucleotide sequence: TGTGCCAGCAGTTCATCTCGATGGGGCTCCTACAATGAGCAGTTCTTC. Amino acid sequence: CASSSSRWGSYNEQFF.